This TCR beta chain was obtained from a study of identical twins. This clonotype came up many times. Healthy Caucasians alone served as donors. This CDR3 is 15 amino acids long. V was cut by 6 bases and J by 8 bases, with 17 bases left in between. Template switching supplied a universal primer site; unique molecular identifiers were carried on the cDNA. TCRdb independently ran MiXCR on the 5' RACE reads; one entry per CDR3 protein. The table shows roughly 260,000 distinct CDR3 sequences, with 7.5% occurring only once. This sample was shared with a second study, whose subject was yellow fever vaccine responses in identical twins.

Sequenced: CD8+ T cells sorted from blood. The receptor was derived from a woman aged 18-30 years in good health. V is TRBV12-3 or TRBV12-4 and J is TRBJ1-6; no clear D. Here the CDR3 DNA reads TGTGCCAGCAGCCCCGGGTCCGGAGTTTATTCACCCCTCCACTTT. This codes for CASSPGSGVYSPLHF.